This T cell receptor (beta chain) was identified in a study of lymphopenia after photon versus proton radiotherapy. General observations from the study: Post-nadir TCR diversity decline inversely tracked overall survival among those who died. After lymphocyte nadir, photon-treated repertoires showed oligoclonal expansion, especially CD8+ Temra. Under photons, naive T cells and diversity fell while effector/memory populations rose. Authors raise, but do not show, better survival with proton therapy.

Notes on this clone: The antigen is unknown.

The data were produced by immunoSEQ multiplex PCR, yet TCRdb's version contains in-frame clones alone and is incomplete. The sample comprises about 24,000 clones, 84% of which are singletons, and over 20% rests with the top ten. V shed 5 bases, J shed 6 bases, and the junction held 8 bases outside the gene matches. CDR1 is SGHRS and CDR2 is YFSETQ in the germline V gene. This CDR3 comprises 14 residues. The TCR was taken from a man aged 40-49 years with gastric cancer. This specimen consisted of peripheral blood, obtained from a patient treated with photon-based radiotherapy. The V gene is TRBV5-1, the J gene TRBJ2-1; 7 bases line up with TRBD2. The CDR3 sequence: CASSRGPGGNEQFF. The DNA of the CDR3 is TGCGCCAGCAGTCGTGGGCCGGGGGGCAATGAGCAGTTCTTC.